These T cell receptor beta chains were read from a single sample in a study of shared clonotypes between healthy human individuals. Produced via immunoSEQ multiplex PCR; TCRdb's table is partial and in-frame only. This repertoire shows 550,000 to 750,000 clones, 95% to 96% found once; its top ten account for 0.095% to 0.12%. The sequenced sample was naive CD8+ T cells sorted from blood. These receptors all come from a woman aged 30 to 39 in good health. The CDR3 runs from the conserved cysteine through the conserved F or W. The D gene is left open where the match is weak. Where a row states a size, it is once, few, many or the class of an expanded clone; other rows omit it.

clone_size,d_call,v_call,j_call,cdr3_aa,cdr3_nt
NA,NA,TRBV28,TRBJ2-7,CASSLFEGQYF,TGTGCCAGCAGTTTATTCGAGGGGCAGTACTTC
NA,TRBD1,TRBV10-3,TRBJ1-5,CAISEGTGQPQHF,TGTGCCATCAGTGAGGGGACAGGCCAGCCCCAGCATTTT
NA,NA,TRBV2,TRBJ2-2,CASSEAGVGSEDGELFF,TGTGCCAGCAGTGAAGCTGGGGTCGGGAGTGAGGACGGGGAGCTGTTTTTT
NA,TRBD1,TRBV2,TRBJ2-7,CASSPGQGREEQYF,TGTGCCAGCAGTCCGGGACAGGGTCGGGAAGAGCAGTACTTC
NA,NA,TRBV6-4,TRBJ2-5,CASSSGQGWETQYF,TGTGCCAGCAGCTCGGGGCAGGGGTGGGAGACCCAGTACTTC
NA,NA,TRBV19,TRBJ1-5,CASSIPGPSRTSNQPQHF,TGTGCCAGTAGTATCCCGGGACCCTCGAGGACGAGCAATCAGCCCCAGCATTTT
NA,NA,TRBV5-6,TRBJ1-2,CASSQFNYGYTF,TGTGCCAGCAGCCAATTCAACTATGGCTACACCTTC
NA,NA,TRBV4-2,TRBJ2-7,CASSQDLSPLGTVDEQYF,TGTGCCAGCAGCCAAGACCTCTCCCCCTTGGGGACGGTCGACGAGCAGTACTTC
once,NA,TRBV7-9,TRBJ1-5,CASSLSGDPNQPQHF,TGTGCCAGCAGCTTATCGGGGGACCCAAATCAGCCCCAGCATTTT
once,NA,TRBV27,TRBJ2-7,CASSYHEQYF,TGTGCCAGCAGTTATCACGAGCAGTACTTC
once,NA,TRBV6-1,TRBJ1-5,CASRPQGDQPQHF,TGTGCCAGCAGGCCACAGGGCGATCAGCCCCAGCATTTT
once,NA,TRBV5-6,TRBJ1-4,CASSHQTGNDEKLFF,TGTGCCAGCAGCCACCAAACAGGGAATGATGAAAAACTGTTTTTT
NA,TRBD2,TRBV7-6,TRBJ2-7,CASSRTSPGYEQYF,TGTGCCAGCAGTCGGACTAGCCCGGGCTACGAGCAGTACTTC
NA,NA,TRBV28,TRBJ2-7,CASTSGQGSYEQYF,TGTGCCAGCACTTCAGGTCAGGGATCCTACGAGCAGTACTTC
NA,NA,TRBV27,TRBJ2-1,CASSLSGRLSDEQFF,TGTGCCAGCAGTTTATCGGGGCGGCTCTCAGATGAGCAGTTCTTC
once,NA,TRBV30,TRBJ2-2,CAWSPTSPGELFF,TGTGCCTGGAGTCCTACTAGCCCCGGGGAGCTGTTTTTT
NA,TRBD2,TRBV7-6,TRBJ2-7,CASSLNGRVEQYF,TGTGCCAGCAGCTTGAACGGGAGGGTCGAGCAGTACTTC
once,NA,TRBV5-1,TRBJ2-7,CASSSGQTVGYEQYF,TGCGCCAGCAGCTCGGGGCAAACCGTCGGGTACGAGCAGTACTTC
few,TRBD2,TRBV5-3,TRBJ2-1,CARSVSGRAFEQFF,TGTGCCAGAAGCGTTAGCGGGAGGGCCTTTGAGCAGTTCTTC
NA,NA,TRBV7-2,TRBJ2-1,CASSWDFSSYNEQFF,TGTGCCAGCAGCTGGGACTTCAGCTCCTACAATGAGCAGTTCTTC
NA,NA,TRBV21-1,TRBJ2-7,CASSKGAEGVAGVPLYFYEQYF,TGTGCCAGCAGCAAAGGGGCCGAGGGGGTAGCGGGAGTGCCCCTTTACTTCTACGAGCAGTACTTC
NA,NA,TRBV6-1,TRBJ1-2,CASTPGPYGYTF,TGTGCCAGCACCCCGGGGCCCTATGGCTACACCTTC
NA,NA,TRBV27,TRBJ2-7,CASSLKFQDWGLMEQYF,TGTGCCAGCAGTTTAAAATTCCAAGACTGGGGATTGATGGAGCAGTACTTC
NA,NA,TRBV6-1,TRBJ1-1,CASSENLNTEAFF,TGTGCCAGCAGTGAAAACCTGAACACTGAAGCTTTCTTT
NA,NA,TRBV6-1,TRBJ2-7,CASSEGLDSVYEQYF,TGTGCCAGCAGTGAAGGACTGGACAGCGTATACGAGCAGTACTTC
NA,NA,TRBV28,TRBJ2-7,CASSQTREQYF,TGTGCCAGCAGCCAGACCCGCGAGCAGTACTTC
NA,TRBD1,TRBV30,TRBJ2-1,CALGTGVYNEQFF,TGTGCCCTAGGGACAGGGGTTTACAATGAGCAGTTCTTC
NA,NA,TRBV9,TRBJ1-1,CASSVNIGTEAFF,TGTGCCAGCAGCGTAAATATCGGCACTGAAGCTTTCTTT
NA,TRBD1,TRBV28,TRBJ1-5,CASSFALDRGDQPQHF,TGTGCCAGCAGTTTTGCCCTAGACAGGGGGGATCAGCCCCAGCATTTT
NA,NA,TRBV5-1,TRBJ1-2,CASTSGEIGGYTF,TGCGCCAGCACCTCAGGGGAAATCGGTGGCTACACCTTC
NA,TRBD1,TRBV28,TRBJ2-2,CASSWTGDTGELFF,TGTGCCAGCAGTTGGACAGGGGACACCGGGGAGCTGTTTTTT
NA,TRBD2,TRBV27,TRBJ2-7,CASSPGLAGEFYEQYF,TGTGCCAGCAGTCCGGGACTAGCGGGAGAGTTCTACGAGCAGTACTTC
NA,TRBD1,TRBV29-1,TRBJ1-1,CSVLGQGAFF,TGCAGCGTCTTGGGACAGGGAGCTTTCTTT
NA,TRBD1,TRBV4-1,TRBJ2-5,CASSQGDRGRWEQYF,TGCGCCAGCAGCCAAGGGGACAGGGGGCGTTGGGAGCAGTACTTC
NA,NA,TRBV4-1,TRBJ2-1,CASSQESNWYEQFF,TGCGCCAGCAGCCAGGAAAGTAACTGGTATGAGCAGTTCTTC
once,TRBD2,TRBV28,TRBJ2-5,CASSMTLAGGRNLYQETQYF,TGTGCCAGCAGTATGACACTAGCGGGAGGGAGGAACCTGTACCAAGAGACCCAGTACTTC
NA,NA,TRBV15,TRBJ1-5,CATSREGAGNQPQHF,TGTGCCACCAGCAGAGAGGGGGCCGGCAATCAGCCCCAGCATTTT
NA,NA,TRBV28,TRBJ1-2,CASSLIAGQGYGYTF,TGTGCCAGCAGTTTAATTGCAGGCCAGGGGTATGGCTACACCTTC
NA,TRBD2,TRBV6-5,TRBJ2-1,CASSYSGRGSYNEQFF,TGTGCCAGCAGTTATAGCGGGAGGGGCTCCTACAATGAGCAGTTCTTC